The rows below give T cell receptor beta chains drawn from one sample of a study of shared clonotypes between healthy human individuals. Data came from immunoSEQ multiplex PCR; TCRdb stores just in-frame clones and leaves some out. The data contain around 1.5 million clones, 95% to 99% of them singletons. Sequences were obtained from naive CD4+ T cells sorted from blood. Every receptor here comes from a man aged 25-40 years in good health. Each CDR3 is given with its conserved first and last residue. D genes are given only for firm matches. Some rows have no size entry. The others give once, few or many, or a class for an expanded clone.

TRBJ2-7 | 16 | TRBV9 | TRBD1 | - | CASSVEGTGGRYEQYF | TGTGCCAGCAGCGTAGAAGGAACAGGGGGCAGGTACGAGCAGTACTTC
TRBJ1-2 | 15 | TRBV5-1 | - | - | CASSREGLRDYGYTF | TGCGCCAGCAGCCGGGAGGGACTCCGGGACTATGGCTACACCTTC
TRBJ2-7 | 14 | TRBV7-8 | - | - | CASSRAQASYEQYF | TGTGCCAGCAGCCGAGCCCAGGCATCCTACGAGCAGTACTTC
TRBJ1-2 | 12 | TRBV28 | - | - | CASTTAGWGYTF | TGTGCCAGTACCACCGCAGGGTGGGGCTACACCTTC
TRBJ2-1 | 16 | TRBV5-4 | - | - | CASISGVPYSYNEQFF | TGTGCCAGCATCTCTGGGGTTCCCTACTCCTACAATGAGCAGTTCTTC
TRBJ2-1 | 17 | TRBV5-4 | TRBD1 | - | CASSLGAGGSGYNEQFF | TGTGCCAGCAGCTTGGGAGCAGGGGGCTCGGGTTACAATGAGCAGTTCTTC
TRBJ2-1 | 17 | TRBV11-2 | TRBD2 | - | CASSLEIAGGPYNEQFF | TGTGCCAGCAGCTTAGAGATAGCGGGAGGGCCCTACAATGAGCAGTTCTTC
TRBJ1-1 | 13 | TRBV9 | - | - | CASSQAENTEAFF | TGTGCCAGCAGCCAGGCAGAGAACACTGAAGCTTTCTTT
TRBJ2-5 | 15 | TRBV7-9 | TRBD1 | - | CASSPGTGTRETQYF | TGTGCCAGCAGCCCCGGGACAGGGACACGAGAGACCCAGTACTTC
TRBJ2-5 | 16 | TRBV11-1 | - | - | CASSSPQGGMVKTQYF | TGTGCCAGCAGCTCCCCCCAGGGCGGGATGGTGAAGACCCAGTACTTC
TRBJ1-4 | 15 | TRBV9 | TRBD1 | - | CASSVAGTGGEKLFF | TGTGCCAGCAGCGTAGCTGGGACAGGGGGAGAAAAACTGTTTTTT
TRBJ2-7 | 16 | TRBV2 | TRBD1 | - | CASTPLGEQGAYEQYF | TGTGCCAGCACCCCCCTCGGGGAGCAGGGGGCCTACGAGCAGTACTTC
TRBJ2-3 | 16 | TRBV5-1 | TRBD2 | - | CASSLLTSRFTDTQYF | TGCGCCAGCAGCTTGTTGACTAGCAGGTTCACAGATACGCAGTATTTT
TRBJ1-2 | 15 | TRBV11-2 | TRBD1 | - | CASSLLGTGGYGYTF | TGTGCCAGCAGCTTGCTCGGGACAGGGGGGTATGGCTACACCTTC
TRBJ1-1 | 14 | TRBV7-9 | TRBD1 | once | CASSFSQGDTEAFF | TGTGCCAGCAGCTTCTCACAGGGGGACACTGAAGCTTTCTTT
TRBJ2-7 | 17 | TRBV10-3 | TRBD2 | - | CAISESRTSGTAYEQYF | TGTGCCATCAGTGAGTCGAGGACTAGCGGAACAGCCTACGAGCAGTACTTC
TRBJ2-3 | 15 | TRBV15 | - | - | CATSRDKLRTDTQYF | TGTGCCACCAGCAGAGATAAACTTCGCACAGATACGCAGTATTTT
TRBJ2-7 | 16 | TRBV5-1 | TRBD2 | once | CASSLETSGVSYEQYF | TGCGCCAGCAGCTTGGAAACTAGCGGGGTCTCCTACGAGCAGTACTTC
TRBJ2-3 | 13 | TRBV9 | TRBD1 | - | CASSKNDRGIKYF | TGTGCCAGCAGCAAGAATGACAGGGGCATAAAGTATTTT
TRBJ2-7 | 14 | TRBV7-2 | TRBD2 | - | CASSTGTSGNEQYF | TGTGCCAGCAGCACTGGGACTAGCGGAAACGAGCAGTACTTC
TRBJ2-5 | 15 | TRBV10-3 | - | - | CAISESTSFVETQYF | TGTGCCATCAGTGAGTCGACTAGTTTCGTAGAGACCCAGTACTTC
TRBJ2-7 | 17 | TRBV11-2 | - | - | CASGTLGTLRRAYEQYF | TGTGCCAGCGGAACCCTTGGGACACTCCGAAGGGCCTACGAGCAGTACTTC
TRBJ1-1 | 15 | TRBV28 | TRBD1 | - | CASSWDSSSQTEAFF | TGTGCCAGCAGTTGGGACAGTTCCAGTCAAACTGAAGCTTTCTTT
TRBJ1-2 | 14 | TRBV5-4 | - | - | CASSWEDGFYGYTF | TGTGCCAGCAGCTGGGAGGACGGCTTCTATGGCTACACCTTC
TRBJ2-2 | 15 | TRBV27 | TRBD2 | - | CASTTSRTLTGELFF | TGTGCCAGCACGACTAGCCGCACTCTGACCGGGGAGCTGTTTTTT
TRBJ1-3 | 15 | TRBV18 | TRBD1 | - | CASSPGGASGNTIYF | TGTGCCAGCTCCCCAGGGGGCGCATCTGGAAACACCATATATTTT
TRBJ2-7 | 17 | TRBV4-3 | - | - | CASSQDGPWGDNYEQYF | TGCGCCAGCAGCCAAGATGGGCCCTGGGGTGATAACTACGAGCAGTACTTC
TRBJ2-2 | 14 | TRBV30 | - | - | CAGTGTAYTGELFF | TGTGCCGGGACGGGGACGGCCTACACCGGGGAGCTGTTTTTT
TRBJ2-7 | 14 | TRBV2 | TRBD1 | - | CASGPGQGTYEQYF | TGTGCCAGCGGGCCGGGACAGGGAACCTACGAGCAGTACTTC
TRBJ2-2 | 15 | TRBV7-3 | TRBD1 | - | CASSPQTGGDGELFF | TGTGCCAGCAGCCCGCAGACAGGGGGCGACGGGGAGCTGTTTTTT
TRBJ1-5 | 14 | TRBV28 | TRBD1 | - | CASSWGTGVQPQHF | TGTGCCAGCAGCTGGGGGACAGGGGTTCAGCCCCAGCATTTT
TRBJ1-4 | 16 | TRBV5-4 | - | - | CASSNPRGVGNEKLFF | TGTGCCAGCAGCAACCCCAGAGGGGTCGGTAATGAAAAACTGTTTTTT
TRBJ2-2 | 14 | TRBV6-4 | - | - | CATATETNTGELFF | TGTGCCACCGCGACGGAGACGAACACCGGGGAGCTGTTTTTT
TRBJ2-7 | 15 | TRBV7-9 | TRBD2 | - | CASSEWGGKVYEQYF | TGTGCCAGCAGCGAATGGGGGGGAAAAGTCTACGAGCAGTACTTC
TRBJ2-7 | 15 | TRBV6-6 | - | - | CASSYEVSSLYEQYF | TGTGCCAGCAGTTACGAAGTCTCTTCTCTGTACGAGCAGTACTTC
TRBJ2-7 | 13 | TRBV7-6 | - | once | CASSRAGFDEQYF | TGTGCCAGCAGCCGGGCAGGGTTCGACGAGCAGTACTTC
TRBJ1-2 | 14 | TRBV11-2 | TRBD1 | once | CASSLRTGDYGYTF | TGTGCCAGCAGCTTACGGACAGGAGACTATGGCTACACCTTC
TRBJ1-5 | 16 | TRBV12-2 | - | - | CASRLGYSTKQKPQHF | TGTGCAAGTCGCTTAGGGTACAGTACAAAACAAAAGCCCCAGCATTTT
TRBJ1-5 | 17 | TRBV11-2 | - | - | CASSKGPRVGSNQPQHF | TGTGCCAGCAGCAAAGGCCCCAGGGTTGGGAGCAATCAGCCCCAGCATTTT
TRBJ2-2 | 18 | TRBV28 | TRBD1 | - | CASSFLGTGRSNTGELFF | TGTGCCAGCAGTTTTCTGGGGACAGGGAGATCGAACACCGGGGAGCTGTTTTTT
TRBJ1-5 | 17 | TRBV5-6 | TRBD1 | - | CASSFGWDRRSNQPQHF | TGTGCCAGCAGCTTCGGTTGGGACAGGAGAAGCAATCAGCCCCAGCATTTT
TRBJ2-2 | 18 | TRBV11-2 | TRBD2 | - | CASSLGLAGGYKRGELFF | TGTGCCAGCAGCTTAGGACTAGCGGGAGGTTATAAGAGGGGGGAGCTGTTTTTT
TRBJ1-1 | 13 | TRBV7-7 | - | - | CASSLLQGTEAFF | TGTGCCAGCAGCTTATTGCAAGGCACTGAAGCTTTCTTT
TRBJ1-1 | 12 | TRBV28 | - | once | CASSRGGGIRFF | TGTGCCAGCAGTCGTGGCGGTGGGATCCGTTTCTTT
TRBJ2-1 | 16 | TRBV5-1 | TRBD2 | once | CASSRTSGYSYNEQFF | TGCGCCAGCAGCCGGACTAGCGGGTACTCCTACAATGAGCAGTTCTTC
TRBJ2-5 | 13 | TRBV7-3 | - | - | CASSGGIGETQYF | TGTGCCAGCAGCGGGGGGATAGGAGAGACCCAGTACTTC
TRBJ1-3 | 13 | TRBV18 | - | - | CASARDGGNTIYF | TGTGCCAGCGCCCGGGACGGTGGAAACACCATATATTTT
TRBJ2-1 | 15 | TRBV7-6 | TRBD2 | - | CASSLSPSGSDEQFF | TGTGCCAGCAGCTTATCTCCTAGCGGGAGCGATGAGCAGTTCTTC
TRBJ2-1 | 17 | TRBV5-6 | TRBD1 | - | CASSGIDRGSSYNEQFF | TGTGCCAGCAGCGGAATAGACAGGGGTAGCTCCTACAATGAGCAGTTCTTC
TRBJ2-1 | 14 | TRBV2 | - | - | CATQLSSSLNEQFF | TGTGCCACCCAGTTGTCTAGCTCCCTTAATGAGCAGTTCTTC
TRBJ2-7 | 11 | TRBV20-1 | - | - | CSARAGYEQYF | TGCAGTGCTAGAGCGGGATACGAGCAGTACTTC
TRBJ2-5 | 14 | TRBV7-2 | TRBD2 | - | CASSLGAGRETQYF | TGTGCCAGCAGCTTGGGAGCGGGAAGGGAGACCCAGTACTTC
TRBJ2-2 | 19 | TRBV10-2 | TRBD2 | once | CASSEEGGRAWEHTGELFF | TGCGCCAGCAGTGAGGAAGGCGGGAGGGCCTGGGAACACACCGGGGAGCTGTTTTTT
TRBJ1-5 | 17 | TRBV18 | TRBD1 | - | CASSPATGGYSNRPQHF | TGTGCCAGCTCACCCGCGACAGGGGGGTATAGCAATCGGCCCCAGCATTTT
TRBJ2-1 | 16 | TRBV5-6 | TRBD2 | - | CASSKPGLALFHEQFF | TGTGCCAGCAGCAAACCGGGACTAGCATTATTCCATGAGCAGTTCTTC